The 11 T cell receptor beta chains below come from one sample, sequenced in a study of shared clonotypes between healthy human individuals. Method: immunoSEQ multiplex PCR; TCRdb's copy keeps in-frame clones and lacks some. This sample has about 460,000 clones, with 70% to 80% found just once. Sequencing was carried out using PBMCs. Receptor source: a woman in her 40s in good health. Some clones in this sample may be carry-over from other donors' samples.

The V and J genes are TRBV27 and TRBJ2-1; 7 nucleotides line up with TRBD2. V shed 8 bases, J shed 1 base, and the junction held 5 bases outside the gene matches. This CDR3 comprises 14 residues. In germline, CDR1 is MNHEY, CDR2 SMNVEV (reference sequence). CDR3 nucleotides: TGTGCCAGCCGGGAGGCTAGTTCCTACAATGAGCAGTTCTTC. Translation gives CASREASSYNEQFF.

In the case of this clone: With only one base between it and a far larger clone, this is likely a read error. J is TRBJ2-7 and V is TRBV5-1; 14 positions agree with TRBD2. The germline gives CDR1 SGHRS, CDR2 YFSETQ. CDR3 size: 16 residues. CDR3 nucleotides: TGCGCCAGCGGCTTGGGACTAGCGGGAGTGGGGTACGAGCAGTACTTC. Protein product: CASGLGLAGVGYEQYF.

This clone occurred once. V is TRBV30 and J is TRBJ1-1, with unresolved D. Trimming removed 4 bases from V and 3 bases from J, with 9 bases in between. CDR1 is GTSNPN and CDR2 is SVGIG in the germline V gene (reference sequence). The CDR3 loop spans 12 amino acids. CDR3 protein: CAWNRVDTEAFF. The DNA for the CDR3 is TGTGCCTGGAATCGGGTAGACACTGAAGCTTTCTTT.

For this clone: A read error is the likely source, as a far larger clone sits one nucleotide away. V gene TRBV7-9 combines with J gene TRBJ2-6, with D possibly TRBD2 on 5 matching bases. Germline-derived CDR1 and CDR2 are SEHNR and FQNEAQ (reference sequence). Trimming left V 10 bases short and J 0 bases short, with 7 bases between. This CDR3 contains 13 residues. The chain's CDR3 is CATGNSGANVLTF. The CDR3 nucleotides are TGTGCCACCGGGAACTCTGGGGCCAACGTCCTGACTTTC.

This chain uses TRBV6-5 with TRBJ2-7; D not certain. CDR1 and CDR2 (germline): MNHEY, SVGAGI. The CDR3 sequence is 13 residues long. V gave up 5 bases and J gave up 7 bases, with 15 bases separating them. CDR3 DNA sequence: TGTGCCAGCAGTCTTCGAGCCACTGGGGAGCAGTACTTC. Translated: CASSLRATGEQYF.

This chain connects TRBV7-8 to TRBJ2-7; the match to TRBD2 covers 7 bases. The CDR3 covers 14 residues. The V segment lost 5 bases and the J segment 2 bases; nucleotides outside the gene matches: 6. CDR1 and CDR2 from the germline V gene are SGHVS and FQNEAQ. The CDR3 is CASSPLAGPYEQYF. The CDR3 DNA follows: TGTGCCAGCAGCCCGTTAGCGGGTCCCTACGAGCAGTACTTC.

Note on this clone: A clone one base away is much larger, so this may be a read error. Distinct nucleotide sequences in the sample also encode this CDR3. The chain uses TRBV7-8 and TRBJ2-7, with 8 positions matching TRBD2. CDR1 and CDR2 (germline): SGHVS, FQNEAQ. CDR3 length: 16 amino acids. Trimming took 5 bases from V and 6 from J; bases not matched to a gene: 15. CDR3 in amino acids: CASSLGGGAGEVEQYF. As DNA, the CDR3 is TGTGCCAGCAGCCTGGGCGGTGGAGCGGGAGAGGTCGAGCAGTACTTC.

The genes are TRBV5-4 and TRBJ2-7, with 7 bases fitting TRBD2. After removal of 3 bases from V and 7 bases from J, the junction contained 10 bases not matched to a gene. This CDR3 has 14 amino acids. The germline CDR1 and CDR2 sequences are SGHNT and YYREEE (reference sequence). DNA of the CDR3: TGTGCCAGCAGCTCTCAAGGGACCGGGAGGGAGCAGTACTTC. This translates into CASSSQGTGREQYF.

This clone has a handful of counts. At one end, the junction sequence differs from germline, possibly due to a read error. The chain employs TRBV4-2 and TRBJ1-2; TRBD1 might be the D (5 bases). The CDR3 is 13 residues long. The germline gives CDR1 LGHNA, CDR2 YNFKEQ. The CDR3 sequence: CASSQERGLYQAF. CDR3 bases: TGTGCCAGCAGCCAAGAGAGGGGACTTTACCAGGCCTTC.

The V and J genes are TRBV18 and TRBJ1-5; 8 bases agree with TRBD1. Trimming cost V 6 bases and J 0 bases; bases outside gene matches: 7. Germline V gene data show CDR1 as KGHSH and CDR2 as LQKENI. CDR3 length equals 16 residues. CDR3 in amino acids: CASSYGQGNSNQPQHF. Written as DNA, the CDR3 is TGTGCCAGCTCCTACGGACAGGGTAATAGCAATCAGCCCCAGCATTTT.

The chain combines TRBV7-8 with TRBJ2-4, with a weak D call TRBD2 (7 bases). Germline V CDR1 and CDR2: SGHVS, FQNEAQ. Trimming removed 5 bases from V and 7 bases from J, with 15 bases in between. The CDR3 covers 14 residues. The CDR3 protein is CASSRGAAINIQYF. CDR3 in DNA: TGTGCCAGCAGCCGGGGGGCAGCCATCAACATTCAGTACTTC.